The clone carrying this T cell receptor beta chain occurred once. Its antigen is not known. 60 Vbeta and 13 Jbeta primers were used in PCR. TCRdb keeps only in-frame clones here, not all; method: immunoSEQ multiplex PCR. The table lists 100,000 or so clones, 81% of them singletons. This entry belongs to a study of cytomegalovirus exposure and HLA in healthy donors. Study findings and constraints: Presence/absence analyses supposed approximately even sequencing depth among donors. Cytomegalovirus association was assigned to under 200 TCR beta chains.

At collection, donors were nominally healthy, but unrecorded immune exposures were probable. This CDR3 spans 14 amino acids. The V end was cut by 4 bases, the J end by 0 bases, with 7 bases between. Germline V gene data show CDR1 as SNHLY and CDR2 as FYNNEI. The gene calls are TRBV2 and TRBJ2-1, with D perhaps matching TRBD1 (5 bases). The sequencing input was PBMCs. This clonotype originated in a man in his forties in good health and CMV-seropositive. Written as DNA, the CDR3 is TGTGCCAGCAGTGCTGGGGCCTCCTACAATGAGCAGTTCTTC. As protein: CASSAGASYNEQFF. Looking up the rest from reference TRBV2 and TRBJ2-1 gives the full variable domain: EPEVTQTPSHQVTQMGQEVILRCVPISNHLYFYWYRQILGQKVEFLVSFYNNEISEKSEIFDDQFSVERPDGSNFTLKIRSTKLEDSAMYFCASSAGASYNEQFFGPGTRLTVL.